This T cell receptor (beta chain) was sequenced in a study of T cells in Graves' hyperthyroidism and ophthalmopathy. The diagnostic basis comprised clinical symptoms, serum thyroxine and TRAb, thyroid ultrasound and orbital computed tomography. Whole-study results and caveats: Most clonotypes expanded in the thyroid (above 0.001) were also present in blood. A model of 13 V-J features distinguished ophthalmopathy from stable hyperthyroidism. A median 6.5 months before onset, the model predicted ophthalmopathy.

The TCR beta CDR3 regions underwent amplification using RNA transcripts as the source. HTBI primers were employed in a first-round RT-PCR of the TCR CDR3. MiXCR was run by TCRdb on the multiplex PCR reads, yielding one entry per CDR3 protein. The sample comprises 650,000 to 800,000 distinct CDR3 sequences, 45% of which are singletons, and less than 8.5% rests with the top ten. This clonotype was detected a few times. The antigen is not known. The CDR3 extends over 15 amino acids. Per germline, CDR1 ENHRY and CDR2 SYGVKD. Between the trimmed V and J ends, which lost 10 bases and 1 base, there was a span of 20 bases.

The specimen sequenced was peripheral blood or thyroid tissue (not recorded which). This sequence joins TRBV10-3 and TRBJ2-7; D assignment may be TRBD1 or TRBD2 (5 bases each). This TCR derives from an adult man with Graves' disease, either hyperthyroidism or ophthalmopathy (not recorded which). CDR3 in amino acids: CASSEGGGHSYEQYF. CDR3 bases: TGTGCCAGCAGCGAGGGCGGAGGACATTCCTACGAGCAGTACTTC.